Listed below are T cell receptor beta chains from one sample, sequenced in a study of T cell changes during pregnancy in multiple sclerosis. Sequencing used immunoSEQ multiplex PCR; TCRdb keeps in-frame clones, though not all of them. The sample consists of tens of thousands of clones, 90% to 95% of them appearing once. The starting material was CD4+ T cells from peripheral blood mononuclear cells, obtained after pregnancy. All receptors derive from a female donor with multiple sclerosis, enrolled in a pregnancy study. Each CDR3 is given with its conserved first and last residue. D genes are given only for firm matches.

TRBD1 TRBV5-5 CASSLGQGTEQYF
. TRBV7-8 CASSLDQGSTGELFF
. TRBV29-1 CSVAGLVNTEAFF
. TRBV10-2 CASSRGSYNEQFF
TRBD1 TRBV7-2 CASSPGGRIYEQYF
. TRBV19 CASSPSRDNQPQHF
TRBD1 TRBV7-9 CASSLGTGWTDTQYF
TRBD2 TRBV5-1 CASSAASGGALETQYF
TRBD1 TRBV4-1 CASSQESGTGWKAFF
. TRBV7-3 CASSSRATRGDTQYF
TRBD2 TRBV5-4 CASSLGLADYEQYF
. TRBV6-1 CASSERLSTDTQYF
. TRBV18 CASSPGAGTEAFF
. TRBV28 CASSLVGSSYNEQFF
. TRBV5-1 CASSFDTMSGTNYGYTF
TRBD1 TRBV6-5 CASSYVGTGIYYGYTF
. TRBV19 CASTADTISYEQYF
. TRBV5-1 CASSFGRGKQYYEQYF
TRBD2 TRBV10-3 CAISEGGGAWEQYF
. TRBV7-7 CASSPIGGGETQYF
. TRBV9 CASSVGRQDEKLFF
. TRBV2 CASSTRTAYTGELFF
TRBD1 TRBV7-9 CASSLGRGAQGETDTQYF
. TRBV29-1 CSAGVTEAFF
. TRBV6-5 CASSSTGTEAFF
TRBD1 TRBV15 CATSRDVGGAYGYTF
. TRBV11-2 CASSLDRGIEEQYF
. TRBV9 CASSQTTAGSPLHF
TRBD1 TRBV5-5 CASSLAPGQGNGNTIYF
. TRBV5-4 CASSLEQFSGQYF
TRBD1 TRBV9 CASSVEQGGYEQYF
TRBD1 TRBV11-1 CASSLNLRDRGPETQYF
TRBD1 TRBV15 CATTRDRAAGNTIYF
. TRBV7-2 CASSLGGSSYGYTF
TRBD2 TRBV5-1 CASSLKSGAATDTQYF
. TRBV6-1 CASTVPGAYGYTF
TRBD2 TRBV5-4 CASRSGTASYNEQFF
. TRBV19 CASGRQNTEAFF
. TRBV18 CASSPKDIAGNTIYF
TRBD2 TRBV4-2 CASSQDSRTSYEQYF
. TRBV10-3 CAIRSNVVLSGAFGNTIYF
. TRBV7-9 CASSLDAGITDTQYF
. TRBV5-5 CASSTDLSGGGYEQYF
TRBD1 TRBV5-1 CASTFPDRENEQFF
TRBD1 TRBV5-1 CASSLRGLGTDTQYF
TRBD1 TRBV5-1 CASSLAGTGGADTQYF
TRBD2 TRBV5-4 CASSPVTSVETQYF
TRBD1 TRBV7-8 CASSLYRDNRGETDTQYF